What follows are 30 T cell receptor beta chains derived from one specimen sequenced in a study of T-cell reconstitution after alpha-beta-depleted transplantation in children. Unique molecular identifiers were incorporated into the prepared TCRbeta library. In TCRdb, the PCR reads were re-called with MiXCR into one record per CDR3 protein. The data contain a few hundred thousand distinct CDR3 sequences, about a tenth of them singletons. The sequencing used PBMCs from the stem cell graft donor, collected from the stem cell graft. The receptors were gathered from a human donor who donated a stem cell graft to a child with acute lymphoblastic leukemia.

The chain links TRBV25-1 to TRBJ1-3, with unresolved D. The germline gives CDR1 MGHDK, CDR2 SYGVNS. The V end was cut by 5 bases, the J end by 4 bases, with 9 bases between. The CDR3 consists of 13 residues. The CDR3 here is CASSIQRGNTIYF. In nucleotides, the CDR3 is TGTGCCAGCAGTATCCAACGAGGAAACACCATATATTTT. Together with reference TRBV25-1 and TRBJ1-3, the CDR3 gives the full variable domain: EADIYQTPRYLVIGTGKKITLECSQTMGHDKMYWYQQDPGMELHLIHYSYGVNSTEKGDLSSESTVSRIRTEHFPLTLESARPSHTSQYLCASSIQRGNTIYFGEGSWLTVV.

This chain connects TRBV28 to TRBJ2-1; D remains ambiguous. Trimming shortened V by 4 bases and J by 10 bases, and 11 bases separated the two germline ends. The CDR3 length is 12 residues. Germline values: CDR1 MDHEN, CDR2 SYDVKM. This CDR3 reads CASSSTAIEQFF. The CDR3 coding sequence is TGTGCCAGCAGTTCCACAGCCATCGAGCAGTTCTTC.

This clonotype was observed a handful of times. The CDR3 sequence: CASSLHSGVYNEQFF. The CDR3 DNA sequence: TGTGCCAGCAGCTTACATAGCGGGGTGTACAATGAGCAGTTCTTC. The chain joins TRBV7-9 to TRBJ2-1, with TRBD2 identical over 8 bases. CDR1 is SEHNR, CDR2 FQNEAQ, per germline (reference sequence). The CDR3 sequence is 15 residues long. After removal of 2 bases from V and 4 bases from J, the junction contained 4 bases not matched to a gene.

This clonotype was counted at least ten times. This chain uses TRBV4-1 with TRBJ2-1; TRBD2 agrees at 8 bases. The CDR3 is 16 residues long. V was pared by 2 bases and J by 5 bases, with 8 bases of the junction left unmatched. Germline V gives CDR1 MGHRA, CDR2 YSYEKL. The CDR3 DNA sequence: TGCGCCAGCAGCCAACAAGTTCCGACTAGCGACAATGAGCAGTTCTTC. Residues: CASSQQVPTSDNEQFF.

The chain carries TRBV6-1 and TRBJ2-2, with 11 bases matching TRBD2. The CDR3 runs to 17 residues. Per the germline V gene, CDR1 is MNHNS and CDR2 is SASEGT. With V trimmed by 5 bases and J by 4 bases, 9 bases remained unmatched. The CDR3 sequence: CASSLQLAGDPTGELFF. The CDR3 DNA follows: TGTGCCAGCAGTCTGCAACTAGCGGGAGACCCCACCGGGGAGCTGTTTTTT.

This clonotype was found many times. DNA for the CDR3: TGTGCCAGCAGCCACAGGGGGAATACGCAGTATTTT. Translating it yields CASSHRGNTQYF. V usage is TRBV28 and J usage is TRBJ2-3; 8 bases line up with TRBD1. V lost 6 bases to trimming and J lost 7 bases; unmatched junction nucleotides: 3. Germline lookup yields CDR1 MDHEN and CDR2 SYDVKM. This CDR3 region has 12 residues.

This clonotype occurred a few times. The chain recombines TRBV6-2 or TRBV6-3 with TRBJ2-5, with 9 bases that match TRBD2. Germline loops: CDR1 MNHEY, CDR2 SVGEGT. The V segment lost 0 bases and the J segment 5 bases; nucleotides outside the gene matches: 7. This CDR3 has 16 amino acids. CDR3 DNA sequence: TGTGCCAGCAGTTACTCGCAAGCGGGAGGTGAGGAGACCCAGTACTTC. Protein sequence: CASSYSQAGGEETQYF.

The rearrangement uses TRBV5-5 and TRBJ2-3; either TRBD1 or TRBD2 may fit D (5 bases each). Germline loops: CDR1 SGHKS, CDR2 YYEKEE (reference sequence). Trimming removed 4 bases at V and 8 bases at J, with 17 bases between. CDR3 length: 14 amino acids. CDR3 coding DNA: TGTGCCAGCAGCCCCGACCCCAGTGGGGGTACGCAGTATTTT. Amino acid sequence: CASSPDPSGGTQYF.

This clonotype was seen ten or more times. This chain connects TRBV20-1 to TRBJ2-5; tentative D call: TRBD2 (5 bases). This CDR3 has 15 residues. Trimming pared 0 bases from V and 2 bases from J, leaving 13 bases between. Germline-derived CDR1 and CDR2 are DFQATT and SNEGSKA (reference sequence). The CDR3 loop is CSARDHASGQETQYF. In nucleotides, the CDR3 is TGCAGTGCTAGAGATCATGCGAGCGGACAAGAGACCCAGTACTTC.

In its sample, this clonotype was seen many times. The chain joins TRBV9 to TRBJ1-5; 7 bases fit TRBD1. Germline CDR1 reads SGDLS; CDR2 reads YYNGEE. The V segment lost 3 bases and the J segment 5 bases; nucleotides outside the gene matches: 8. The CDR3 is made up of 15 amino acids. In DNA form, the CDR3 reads TGTGCCAGCAGCGCCCACGACAGGGACGATCAGCCCCAGCATTTT. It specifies CASSAHDRDDQPQHF.

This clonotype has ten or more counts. Here the CDR3 reads CASSVGDPDTQYF. The DNA for the CDR3 is TGTGCCAGCAGCGTAGGTGACCCAGATACGCAGTATTTT. This chain connects TRBV9 to TRBJ2-3, with D unresolved. CDR1 is SGDLS, CDR2 YYNGEE, per germline. There are 13 residues in the CDR3. V lost 0 bases and J 4 bases, leaving 6 bases between the germline ends.

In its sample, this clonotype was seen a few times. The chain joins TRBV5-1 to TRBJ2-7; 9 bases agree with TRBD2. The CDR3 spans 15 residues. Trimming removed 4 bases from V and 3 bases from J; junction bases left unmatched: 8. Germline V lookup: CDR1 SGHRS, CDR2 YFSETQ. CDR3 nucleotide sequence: TGCGCCAGCAGCGTCTCGACTAGCGGATACTACGAGCAGTACTTC. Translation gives CASSVSTSGYYEQYF.

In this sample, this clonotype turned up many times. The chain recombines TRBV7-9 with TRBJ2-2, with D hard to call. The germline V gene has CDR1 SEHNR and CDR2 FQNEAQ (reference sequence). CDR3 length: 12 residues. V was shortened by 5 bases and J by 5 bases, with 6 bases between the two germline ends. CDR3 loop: CASSRITGELFF. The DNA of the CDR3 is TGTGCCAGCAGCCGAATAACCGGGGAGCTGTTTTTT.

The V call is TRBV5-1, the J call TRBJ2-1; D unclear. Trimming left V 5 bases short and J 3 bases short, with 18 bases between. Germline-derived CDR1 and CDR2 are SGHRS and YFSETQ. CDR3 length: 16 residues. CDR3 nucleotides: TGCGCCAGCAGTTACACCTCAGTTAAAAGCTACAATGAGCAGTTCTTC. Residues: CASSYTSVKSYNEQFF.

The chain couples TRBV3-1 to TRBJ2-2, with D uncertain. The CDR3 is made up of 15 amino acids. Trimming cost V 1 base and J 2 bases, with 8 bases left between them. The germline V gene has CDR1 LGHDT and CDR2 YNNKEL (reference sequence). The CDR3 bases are TGTGCCAGCAGCCAAGGGCCCGACAACACCGGGGAGCTGTTTTTT. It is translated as CASSQGPDNTGELFF.

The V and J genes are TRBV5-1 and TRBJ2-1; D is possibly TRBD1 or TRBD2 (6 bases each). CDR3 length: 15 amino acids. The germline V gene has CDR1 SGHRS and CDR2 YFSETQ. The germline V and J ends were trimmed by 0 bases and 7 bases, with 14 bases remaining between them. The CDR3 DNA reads TGCGCCAGCAGCTTGGTGAAGGGGGGTGGTAATGAGCAGTTCTTC. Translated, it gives CASSLVKGGGNEQFF.

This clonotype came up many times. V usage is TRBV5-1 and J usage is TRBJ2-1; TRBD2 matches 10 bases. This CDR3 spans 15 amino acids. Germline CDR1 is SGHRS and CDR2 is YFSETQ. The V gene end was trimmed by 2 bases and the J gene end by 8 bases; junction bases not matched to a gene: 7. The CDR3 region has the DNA TGCGCCAGCAGCTTAGGACTAGCGGAGGGCGATGAGCAGTTCTTC. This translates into CASSLGLAEGDEQFF.

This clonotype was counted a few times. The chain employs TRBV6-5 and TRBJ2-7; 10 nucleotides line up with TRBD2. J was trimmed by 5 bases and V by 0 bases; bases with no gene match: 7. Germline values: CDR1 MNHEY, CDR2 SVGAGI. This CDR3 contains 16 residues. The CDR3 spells CASSYSRLAGVHEQYF. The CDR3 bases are TGTGCCAGCAGTTACTCACGTCTAGCGGGAGTTCACGAGCAGTACTTC.

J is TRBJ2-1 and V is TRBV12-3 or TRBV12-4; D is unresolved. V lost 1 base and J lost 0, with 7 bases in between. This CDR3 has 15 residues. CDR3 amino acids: CASSLGGHSYNEQFF. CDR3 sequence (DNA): TGTGCCAGCAGTTTAGGTGGGCACTCCTACAATGAGCAGTTCTTC.

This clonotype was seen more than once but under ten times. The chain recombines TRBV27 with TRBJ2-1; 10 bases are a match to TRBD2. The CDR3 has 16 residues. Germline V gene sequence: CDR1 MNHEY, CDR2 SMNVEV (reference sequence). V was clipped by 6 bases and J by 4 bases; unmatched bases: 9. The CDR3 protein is CASSVAWTSGYNEQFF. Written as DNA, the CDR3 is TGTGCCAGCAGCGTTGCCTGGACTAGCGGATACAATGAGCAGTTCTTC.

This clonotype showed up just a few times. CDR3: CASSPRDRQDTQYF. The CDR3 DNA follows: TGCGCCAGCAGCCCGCGGGACAGGCAAGATACGCAGTATTTT. The rearrangement uses TRBV4-3 and TRBJ2-3, with TRBD1 matching 8 bases. J was trimmed by 5 bases and V by 4 bases; bases with no gene match: 5. CDR1 and CDR2 (germline): LGHNA, YSLEER. The CDR3 runs 14 residues.

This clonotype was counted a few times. DNA for the CDR3: TGTGCCAGCAGCCCACTAGCGGGGCCGAACACCGGGGAGCTGTTTTTT. It specifies CASSPLAGPNTGELFF. The chain employs TRBV7-8 and TRBJ2-2; 10 positions agree with TRBD2. V lost 5 bases, J lost 0 bases, and 3 bases stayed unmatched. The CDR3 length is 16 residues. In germline, CDR1 is SGHVS, CDR2 FQNEAQ.

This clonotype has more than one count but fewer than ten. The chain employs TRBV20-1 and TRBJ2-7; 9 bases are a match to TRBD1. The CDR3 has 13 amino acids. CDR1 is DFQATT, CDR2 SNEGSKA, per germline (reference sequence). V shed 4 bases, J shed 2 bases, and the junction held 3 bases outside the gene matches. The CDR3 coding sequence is TGCAGTGCTAAGGACAGGGGAACCTACGAGCAGTACTTC. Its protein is CSAKDRGTYEQYF.

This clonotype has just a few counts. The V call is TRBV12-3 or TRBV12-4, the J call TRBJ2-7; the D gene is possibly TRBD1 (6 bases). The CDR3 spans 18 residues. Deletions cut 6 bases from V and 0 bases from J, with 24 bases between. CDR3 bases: TGTGCCAGCAGCACTCTGGGGTTGGGGGCCCGGGGCTCCTACGAGCAGTACTTC. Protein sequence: CASSTLGLGARGSYEQYF.

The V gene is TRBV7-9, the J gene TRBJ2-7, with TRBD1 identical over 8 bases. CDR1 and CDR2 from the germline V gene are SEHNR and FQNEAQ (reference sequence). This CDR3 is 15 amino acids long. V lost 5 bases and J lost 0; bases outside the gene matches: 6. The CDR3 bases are TGTGCCAGCAGCCCGCCGGGACAGGTCTCCTACGAGCAGTACTTC. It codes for CASSPPGQVSYEQYF. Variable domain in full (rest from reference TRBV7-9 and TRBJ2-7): DTGVSQNPRHKITKRGQNVTFRCDPISEHNRLYWYRQTLGQGPEFLTYFQNEAQLEKSRLLSDRFSAERPKGSFSTLEIQRTEQGDSAMYLCASSPPGQVSYEQYFGPGTRLTVT.

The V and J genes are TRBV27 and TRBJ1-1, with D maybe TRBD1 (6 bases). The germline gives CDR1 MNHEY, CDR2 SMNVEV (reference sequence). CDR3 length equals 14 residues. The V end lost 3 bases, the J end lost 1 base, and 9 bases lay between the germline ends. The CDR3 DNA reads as TGTGCCAGCAGTTTCGGCAGGGGGAACACTGAAGCTTTCTTT. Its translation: CASSFGRGNTEAFF.

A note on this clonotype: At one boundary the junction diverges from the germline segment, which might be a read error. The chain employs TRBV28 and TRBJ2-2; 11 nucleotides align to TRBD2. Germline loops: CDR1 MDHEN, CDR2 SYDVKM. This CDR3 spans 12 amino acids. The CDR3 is CALGLAAGELFF. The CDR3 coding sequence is TGCGCCCTGGGACTAGCGGCCGGGGAGCTGTTTTTT.

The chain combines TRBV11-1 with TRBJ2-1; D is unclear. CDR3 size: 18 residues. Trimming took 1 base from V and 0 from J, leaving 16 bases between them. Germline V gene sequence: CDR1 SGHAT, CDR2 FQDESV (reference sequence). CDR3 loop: CASSLVLLRRSSYNEQFF. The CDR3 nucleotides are TGTGCCAGCAGCTTAGTCCTTCTCAGGCGTTCCTCCTACAATGAGCAGTTCTTC.

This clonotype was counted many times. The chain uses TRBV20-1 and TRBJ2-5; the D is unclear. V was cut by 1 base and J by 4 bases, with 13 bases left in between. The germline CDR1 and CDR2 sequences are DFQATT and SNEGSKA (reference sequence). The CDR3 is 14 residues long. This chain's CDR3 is CSARGEVGLETQYF. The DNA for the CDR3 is TGCAGTGCTAGAGGAGAGGTCGGCTTAGAGACCCAGTACTTC.

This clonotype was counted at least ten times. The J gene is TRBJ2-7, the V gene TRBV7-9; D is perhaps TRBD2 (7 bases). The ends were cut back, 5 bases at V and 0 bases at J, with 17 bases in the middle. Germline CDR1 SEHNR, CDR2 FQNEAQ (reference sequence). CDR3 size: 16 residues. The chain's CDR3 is CASSTGGTVNSYEQYF. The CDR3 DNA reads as TGTGCCAGCAGCACGGGGGGCACAGTGAACTCCTACGAGCAGTACTTC.